The next 18 T cell receptor beta chains were all read from a single sample in a study of CD8 T cells in ankylosing spondylitis. One entry per CDR3 protein results from TCRdb running MiXCR on the 5' RACE reads. The table shows 700,000 to 1,000,000 distinct CDR3 sequences, with approximately 10% occurring only once. Their antigens remain unidentified. General study results and limits: Within ankylosing spondylitis blood, a TCR beta motif made up of roughly eight highly homologous variants appeared to be characteristic.

Sequenced sample: blood, either unsorted or a sorted T cell fraction (not recorded which). The receptors originated from a male donor with ankylosing spondylitis.

This clonotype was observed a handful of times. The CDR3 protein is CASSPSPGETEAFF. The CDR3 DNA is TGTGCCAGCTCACCTTCCCCAGGGGAAACTGAAGCTTTCTTT. This sequence joins TRBV18 and TRBJ1-1; maybe TRBD1 (6 bases). The CDR3 extends over 14 amino acids. CDR1 is KGHSH, CDR2 LQKENI, per germline. V dropped 3 bases and J dropped 5 bases, with 13 bases sitting between them.

This clonotype came up many times. V usage is TRBV5-1 and J usage is TRBJ1-6; maybe TRBD1 (6 bases). This CDR3 contains 14 residues. V lost 2 bases to trimming and J lost 5 bases, with 8 bases between them. CDR1 and CDR2 from the germline V gene are SGHRS and YFSETQ. For the CDR3, the DNA is TGCGCCAGCAGCTTCCCAGGGGATAATTCACCCCTCCACTTT. Amino acid sequence: CASSFPGDNSPLHF.

CDR3 loop: CASSQGGQGRSNEQFF. In DNA, the CDR3 is TGCGCCAGCAGCCAAGGGGGTCAGGGAAGGTCAAATGAGCAGTTCTTC. The rearrangement joins TRBV4-1 to TRBJ2-1; TRBD1 might be the D (5 bases). Germline CDR1 MGHRA, CDR2 YSYEKL. This CDR3 contains 16 residues. The V end was cut by 1 base, the J end by 7 bases, with 17 bases between.

As concerns this clonotype: At one end, the junction sequence differs from germline, possibly due to a read error. The gene calls are TRBV7-2 and TRBJ2-3; 7 bases are shared with TRBD1. Germline CDR1 reads SGHTA; CDR2 reads FQGNSA. This CDR3 spans 12 amino acids. The CDR3 DNA follows: TGTGCCAGCAGCCAGCTGACAGGGACCGCGGATTTT. It is translated as CASSQLTGTADF.

This clonotype was detected only a few times. The rearrangement joins TRBV7-2 to TRBJ1-2, with a possible D match to TRBD1 (6 bases). In germline, CDR1 is SGHTA, CDR2 FQGNSA. This CDR3 comprises 14 residues. The ends were cut back, 6 bases at V and 5 bases at J, with 16 bases in the middle. For the CDR3, the DNA is TGTGCCAGCAGTCGAAATACAGGGAGTTATGGCTACACCTTC. Translating gives CASSRNTGSYGYTF.

This clonotype was seen only a few times. This chain uses TRBV15 with TRBJ2-6; D gene uncertain. V was trimmed by 1 base and J by 2 bases, leaving 9 bases between them. The CDR3 has 16 amino acids. Germline V gene lookup returns CDR1 LNHNV and CDR2 YYDKDF (reference sequence). The chain's CDR3 is CATSRGESTGANVLTF. The CDR3 DNA follows: TGTGCCACCAGCAGAGGAGAATCTACTGGGGCCAACGTCCTGACTTTC.

The rearrangement joins TRBV28 to TRBJ2-3; 11 bases match TRBD1. Germline CDR1 reads MDHEN; CDR2 reads SYDVKM. The CDR3 is 18 amino acids. J gave up 2 bases and V 7 bases, and 14 bases lay outside the gene matches. CDR3 in DNA: TGTGCCAGCAAATTTGGGGGGACAGGGGGGCTCTACACAGATACGCAGTATTTT. Translating it yields CASKFGGTGGLYTDTQYF.

This clonotype was picked up a small number of times. The rearrangement links TRBV4-3 to TRBJ2-7; possibly TRBD2 for D (5 bases). In germline, CDR1 is LGHNA, CDR2 YSLEER. With 0 bases removed from V and 0 bases from J, the gap between germline ends came to 12 bases. This CDR3 has 16 residues. This CDR3 is CASSQDLRRSSYEQYF. As DNA, the CDR3 is TGCGCCAGCAGCCAAGATCTGCGGAGGAGCTCCTACGAGCAGTACTTC.

The V call is TRBV20-1, the J call TRBJ2-7, with TRBD1 identical over 7 bases. J gave up 2 bases and V 3 bases, and 10 bases lay outside the gene matches. The CDR3 extends over 15 amino acids. The germline CDR1 and CDR2 sequences are DFQATT and SNEGSKA (reference sequence). The DNA of the CDR3 is TGCAGTGCTAGCTCGGGACAGAAAAAACCCTACGAGCAGTACTTC. Translated, it gives CSASSGQKKPYEQYF.

This clonotype was found a few times. The chain couples TRBV3-1 to TRBJ1-3; possibly TRBD1 for D (6 bases). Germline CDR1 is LGHDT and CDR2 is YNNKEL (reference sequence). Trimming cost V 4 bases and J 2 bases, with 12 bases left between them. The CDR3 consists of 15 residues. The CDR3 DNA sequence: TGTGCCAGCAGCCTATCTACAGGGACTGGAAACACCATATATTTT. This gives the protein CASSLSTGTGNTIYF.

This chain links TRBV7-9 with TRBJ2-7, with D possibly TRBD2 on 5 matching bases. V lost 7 bases and J lost 2, with 15 bases in between. Germline V gene sequence: CDR1 SEHNR, CDR2 FQNEAQ (reference sequence). This CDR3 has 14 amino acids. CDR3 sequence (DNA): TGTGCCAGCACGGGAAAAGAAAATCCCTACGAGCAGTACTTC. It encodes CASTGKENPYEQYF.

This clonotype came up a few times. CDR3 sequence reads: CASSVDPGSGNEQFF. DNA for the CDR3: TGTGCCAGCAGCGTAGATCCAGGTTCGGGAAATGAGCAGTTCTTC. The gene calls are TRBV9 and TRBJ2-1, with TRBD2 as a possible D gene (5 bases). The V gene lost 0 bases and the J gene lost 7 bases, with 14 bases spanning the gap. The CDR3 contains 15 residues. Germline loops: CDR1 SGDLS, CDR2 YYNGEE.

This clonotype was seen more than once but under ten times. The CDR3 here is CSAYVPFLYEQYF. CDR3 DNA sequence: TGCAGTGCTTACGTGCCCTTCCTCTACGAGCAGTACTTC. The genes are TRBV20-1 and TRBJ2-7; D gene ambiguous. Germline V gene lookup returns CDR1 DFQATT and CDR2 SNEGSKA (reference sequence). V dropped 5 bases and J dropped 3 bases, with 14 bases sitting between them. The CDR3 runs to 13 residues.

This clonotype was seen ten or more times. V is TRBV5-1 and J is TRBJ2-2; 8 nucleotides line up with TRBD1. J was trimmed by 8 bases and V by 4 bases; bases with no gene match: 16. This CDR3 contains 17 residues. From germline, CDR1 is SGHRS and CDR2 YFSETQ. The CDR3 loop is CASSLRSRGQYEGELFF. The CDR3 DNA sequence: TGCGCCAGCAGCCTGAGGAGCAGGGGGCAGTACGAGGGGGAGCTGTTTTTT.

This clonotype appeared a few times. A junction end diverges from the germline sequence, so it may reflect a read error. The V and J genes are TRBV29-1 and TRBJ2-3; D may be TRBD1 (5 bases). The CDR3 spans 12 residues. Germline loops: CDR1 SQVTM, CDR2 ANQGSEA. CDR3: CSGEQGTDTQYF. The CDR3 DNA reads as TGCAGCGGTGAACAGGGCACAGATACGCAGTATTTT.

The gene calls are TRBV20-1 and TRBJ2-3; TRBD1 agrees at 8 bases. With V trimmed by 6 bases and J by 3 bases, 8 bases remained unmatched. The CDR3 consists of 14 residues. Germline V gives CDR1 DFQATT, CDR2 SNEGSKA (reference sequence). The DNA of the CDR3 is TGCAGTGCCCTCGGACAGGGCGGGACAGATACGCAGTATTTT. Its translation: CSALGQGGTDTQYF.

The V call is TRBV20-1, the J call TRBJ2-5; D not certain. V gave up 0 bases and J gave up 5 bases, with 19 bases separating them. This CDR3 has 16 amino acids. The germline V gene encodes CDR1 DFQATT and CDR2 SNEGSKA (reference sequence). This CDR3 is CSARDLEVVQWETQYF. In nucleotides, the CDR3 is TGCAGTGCTAGAGATCTTGAGGTTGTACAGTGGGAGACCCAGTACTTC.

This clonotype occurred many times. The chain has TRBV5-1 and TRBJ2-3; D gene unclear. Trimming cost V 0 bases and J 4 bases, with 6 bases left between them. The CDR3 has 13 residues. Germline CDR1 SGHRS, CDR2 YFSETQ. For the CDR3, the DNA is TGCGCCAGCAGCTTGGACCTAGCAGATACGCAGTATTTT. It encodes CASSLDLADTQYF.